This T cell receptor beta chain was profiled in a study of cytomegalovirus exposure and HLA in healthy donors. Study-level information: Within the Caucasian-associated ancestry cluster were around 81% of the 350 to 400 genotyped donors. Overall study findings and caveats: It was assumed in the presence/absence analyses that sequencing depth was roughly uniform across donors.

V lost 4 bases and J lost 4; bases outside the gene matches: 12. This CDR3 comprises 19 residues. Germline V gives CDR1 MGHRA, CDR2 YSYEKL. This clone was detected only a few times. No antigen is known for it. PCR employed 60 Vbeta and 13 Jbeta primers. Produced via immunoSEQ multiplex PCR; TCRdb's table is partial and in-frame only. Of 120,000 or so clones listed, around 70% are singletons. The sequence was collected from a woman aged 40 to 50 in good health and CMV-seronegative. Sequencing input: PBMCs. The V gene is TRBV4-1, the J gene TRBJ2-5; TRBD2 matches 16 bases. In DNA, the CDR3 is TGCGCCAGCAGCCGGTCCGGGACTAGCGGGAGGGCACTCCGAGAGACCCAGTACTTC. Translating it yields CASSRSGTSGRALRETQYF.